The 20 T cell receptor beta chains below all came from one sample that was sequenced in a study of human T cells and chemical hapten exposure. MiXCR was run by TCRdb on the RACE reads, yielding one entry per CDR3 protein. The table includes more than 250,000 distinct CDR3 sequences, almost 8% detected once. Stated time point: pre-sensitization, week 0. Treatment described: therapeutic diphenylcyclopropenone sensitization with weekly scalp DPC. Specimen: whole blood, collected in connection with sensitization to the hapten diphenylcyclopropenone (DPC). These receptors were obtained from a young man with alopecia areata. Some clones in this sample may be carry-over from other donors' samples.

This clonotype was picked up many times. The chain carries TRBV25-1 and TRBJ1-1; D gene unclear. The CDR3 loop spans 11 amino acids. The V end lost 3 bases, the J end lost 7 bases, and 6 bases lay between the germline ends. Germline assignment: CDR1 MGHDK and CDR2 SYGVNS. CDR3 coding DNA: TGTGCCAGCAGTGACAGGTTTGAAGCTTTCTTT. Translation: CASSDRFEAFF. The full variable domain, with the rest looked up from reference TRBV25-1 and TRBJ1-1, is EADIYQTPRYLVIGTGKKITLECSQTMGHDKMYWYQQDPGMELHLIHYSYGVNSTEKGDLSSESTVSRIRTEHFPLTLESARPSHTSQYLCASSDRFEAFFGQGTRLTVV.

This clonotype was counted once. With a much larger clone just one base away, this may be a read error. The chain employs TRBV6-5 and TRBJ2-6; 8 bases align to TRBD1. The CDR3 sequence is 17 residues long. Germline CDR1 is MNHEY and CDR2 is SVGAGI. The CDR3 nucleotides are TGTGCCAGCAGCCCCAGGGGACAGGAGGATGGGACCAACGTCCTGACTTTC. Residues: CASSPRGQEDGTNVLTF.

The chain carries TRBV9 and TRBJ1-4; no definite D call. The CDR3 runs to 14 residues. The V end lost 3 bases, the J end lost 4 bases, and 10 bases lay between the germline ends. The germline V gene has CDR1 SGDLS and CDR2 YYNGEE. Here the CDR3 DNA reads TGTGCCAGCAGCGCAACAGAAGATAATGAAAAACTGTTTTTT. Protein sequence: CASSATEDNEKLFF. The whole variable domain, remainder taken from reference TRBV9 and TRBJ1-4, is DSGVTQTPKHLITATGQRVTLRCSPRSGDLSVYWYQQSLDQGLQFLIQYYNGEERAKGNILERFSAQQFPDLHSELNLSSLELGDSALYFCASSATEDNEKLFFGSGTQLSVL.

This clonotype came up many times. The gene calls are TRBV3-1 and TRBJ1-5; D perhaps matches TRBD1 (5 bases). Trimming took off 1 base at V and 7 bases at J, with 8 bases between the two ends. The CDR3 loop spans 13 amino acids. The germline CDR1 and CDR2 sequences are LGHDT and YNNKEL (reference sequence). Here the CDR3 DNA reads TGTGCCAGCAGCCAAGCGGGGGACCAGCCCCAGCATTTT. Translating it yields CASSQAGDQPQHF.

This clonotype was seen at least ten times. V and J are TRBV5-1 and TRBJ2-5; D possibly uses TRBD1 or TRBD2 (5 bases each). Germline V gives CDR1 SGHRS, CDR2 YFSETQ. The CDR3 is 13 residues long. Trimming took off 3 bases at V and 0 bases at J, with 6 bases between the two ends. The CDR3 DNA follows: TGCGCCAGCAGCTGGGGACACCAAGAGACCCAGTACTTC. Its translation: CASSWGHQETQYF.

This clonotype was detected many times. The V call is TRBV3-1, the J call TRBJ2-1; D not resolved. From germline, CDR1 is LGHDT and CDR2 YNNKEL (reference sequence). The CDR3 consists of 12 residues. V was pared by 4 bases and J by 6 bases, with 7 bases between. The DNA of the CDR3 is TGTGCCAGCAGCCTGGCAGCCAATGAGCAGTTCTTC. Protein sequence: CASSLAANEQFF.

At least ten counts were recorded for this clonotype. Mismatch with germline at one junction end may stem from a read error. V usage is TRBV5-1 and J usage is TRBJ1-2; D call uncertain. This CDR3 has 12 amino acids. Per the germline V gene, CDR1 is SGHRS and CDR2 is YFSETQ. The CDR3 region is CASSLGYYGYTF. CDR3 DNA sequence: TGTGCCAGCAGTTTGGGGTACTATGGCTACACCTTC.

The V gene is TRBV7-7, the J gene TRBJ2-5, with a weak D call TRBD1 (6 bases). Trimming removed 5 bases from V and 5 bases from J, with 21 bases in between. The CDR3 sequence is 16 residues long. CDR1 SSHAT and CDR2 FNYEAQ come from the germline V gene (reference sequence). The CDR3 loop reads CASSPGTGFSGETQYF. The CDR3 DNA reads TGTGCCAGCAGCCCGGGTACAGGGTTTTCGGGGGAGACCCAGTACTTC.

The chain employs TRBV6-6 and TRBJ1-5; possible D gene TRBD1, 5 bases. Germline lookup yields CDR1 MNHNY and CDR2 SVGAGI (reference sequence). Trimming pared 0 bases from V and 3 bases from J, leaving 15 bases between. This CDR3 has 17 residues. The CDR3 is CASSYSSRVWDNQPQHF. The CDR3 DNA follows: TGTGCCAGCAGTTACTCCTCCAGGGTGTGGGACAATCAGCCCCAGCATTTT.

The chain's CDR3 is CASSEYVYNQPQHF. Written as DNA, the CDR3 is TGTGCCAGCAGTGAATATGTCTACAATCAGCCCCAGCATTTT. The chain employs TRBV25-1 and TRBJ1-5; no clear D gene. V shed 0 bases and J shed 3 bases, with 6 bases lying between them. Germline loops: CDR1 MGHDK, CDR2 SYGVNS. This CDR3 spans 14 amino acids. The full variable domain, completed using reference TRBV25-1 and TRBJ1-5, is EADIYQTPRYLVIGTGKKITLECSQTMGHDKMYWYQQDPGMELHLIHYSYGVNSTEKGDLSSESTVSRIRTEHFPLTLESARPSHTSQYLCASSEYVYNQPQHFGDGTRLSIL.

The chain links TRBV28 to TRBJ1-5, with D possibly matching TRBD1 (6 bases). The CDR3 totals 13 residues. Germline V gene sequence: CDR1 MDHEN, CDR2 SYDVKM. V shed 10 bases and J shed 1 base, with 11 bases lying between them. Here the CDR3 reads CATTGASNQPQHF. CDR3 coding DNA: TGTGCCACAACGGGGGCCAGCAATCAGCCCCAGCATTTT. The entire variable domain, with the rest obtained from reference TRBV28 and TRBJ1-5, is as follows: DVKVTQSSRYLVKRTGEKVFLECVQDMDHENMFWYRQDPGLGLRLIYFSYDVKMKEKGDIPEGYSVSREKKERFSLILESASTNQTSMYLCATTGASNQPQHFGDGTRLSIL.

The chain joins TRBV28 to TRBJ2-2; D unresolved. V was shortened by 10 bases and J by 3 bases, with 15 bases between the two germline ends. The germline CDR1 and CDR2 sequences are MDHEN and SYDVKM. This CDR3 has 14 amino acids. CDR3 nucleotides: TGTGCCACCTGTCCCCATGCCGACACCGGGGAGCTGTTTTTT. It yields the protein CATCPHADTGELFF.

This clonotype was seen repeatedly, ten times or more. This rearrangement joins TRBV7-2 to TRBJ1-1, with D hard to call. The V gene lost 1 base and the J gene lost 5 bases, with 8 bases spanning the gap. In germline, CDR1 is SGHTA, CDR2 FQGNSA. This CDR3 has 13 amino acids. DNA for the CDR3: TGTGCCAGCAGCTTAGGGGCGCCGACTGAAGCTTTCTTT. The encoded protein is CASSLGAPTEAFF.

The chain combines TRBV10-2 with TRBJ1-5, with a tentative D call TRBD1 (5 bases). Germline assignment: CDR1 WSHSY and CDR2 SAAADI. The CDR3 contains 14 residues. V lost 0 bases and J 7 bases, leaving 10 bases between the germline ends. The CDR3 is CASSESSGVQPQHF. The CDR3 DNA reads TGCGCCAGCAGTGAGTCATCGGGGGTCCAGCCCCAGCATTTT.

This clonotype was seen a handful of times. This CDR3 is CASSARLAGEETQYF. CDR3 bases: TGTGCCAGCAGCGCCCGACTAGCGGGGGAAGAGACCCAGTACTTC. V is TRBV9 and J is TRBJ2-5, with 12 bases matching TRBD2. In germline, CDR1 is SGDLS, CDR2 YYNGEE. J was trimmed by 3 bases and V by 3 bases; bases with no gene match: 3. There are 15 residues in the CDR3.

This clonotype was observed at least ten times. The V gene is TRBV7-9, the J gene TRBJ2-3; D is unclear. CDR3 size: 11 residues. With 0 bases removed from V and 7 bases from J, the gap between germline ends came to 2 bases. The germline V gene has CDR1 SEHNR and CDR2 FQNEAQ (reference sequence). CDR3 protein: CASSLANTQYF. CDR3 bases: TGTGCCAGCAGCTTAGCTAATACGCAGTATTTT.

The V gene is TRBV4-1, the J gene TRBJ1-2; D remains ambiguous. Trimming removed 6 bases at V and 4 bases at J, with 12 bases between. This CDR3 is built from 13 residues. Looked up from germline, CDR1 is MGHRA and CDR2 is YSYEKL. CDR3 loop: CASSTGFPYGYTF. The CDR3 nucleotides are TGCGCCAGCAGTACGGGCTTCCCCTATGGCTACACCTTC.

The chain carries TRBV11-3 and TRBJ1-1; 7 positions match TRBD1. The germline V gene encodes CDR1 SGHNT and CDR2 YENEEA. With 5 bases clipped from V and 3 bases from J, the junction kept 3 bases outside the gene matches. This CDR3 has 13 amino acids. The CDR3 coding sequence is TGTGCCAGCAGCCCGGGACAGTACACTGAAGCTTTCTTT. This translates into CASSPGQYTEAFF.

This clonotype was counted only a few times. The V gene is TRBV25-1, the J gene TRBJ1-6, with D unresolved. The CDR3 contains 14 residues. Germline CDR1 and CDR2: MGHDK and SYGVNS. Deletions cut 8 bases from V and 8 bases from J, with 16 bases between. The CDR3 region has the DNA TGTGCCAGCGCCCCAATTGCAAGCTATTCACCCCTCCACTTT. Residues: CASAPIASYSPLHF. The full variable domain, rest sourced from reference TRBV25-1 and TRBJ1-6, is EADIYQTPRYLVIGTGKKITLECSQTMGHDKMYWYQQDPGMELHLIHYSYGVNSTEKGDLSSESTVSRIRTEHFPLTLESARPSHTSQYLCASAPIASYSPLHFGNGTRLTVT.

This chain connects TRBV6-4 to TRBJ2-6, with 9 bases lining up with TRBD1. Losses at the gene ends were 3 bases for V and 2 bases for J; bases not matched to a gene: 2. Germline loops: CDR1 MRHNA, CDR2 SNTAGT. The CDR3 loop spans 16 amino acids. CDR3 DNA sequence: TGTGCCAGCAGTGAAGGGACAGGGACTGGGGCCAACGTCCTGACTTTC. Amino acids: CASSEGTGTGANVLTF.